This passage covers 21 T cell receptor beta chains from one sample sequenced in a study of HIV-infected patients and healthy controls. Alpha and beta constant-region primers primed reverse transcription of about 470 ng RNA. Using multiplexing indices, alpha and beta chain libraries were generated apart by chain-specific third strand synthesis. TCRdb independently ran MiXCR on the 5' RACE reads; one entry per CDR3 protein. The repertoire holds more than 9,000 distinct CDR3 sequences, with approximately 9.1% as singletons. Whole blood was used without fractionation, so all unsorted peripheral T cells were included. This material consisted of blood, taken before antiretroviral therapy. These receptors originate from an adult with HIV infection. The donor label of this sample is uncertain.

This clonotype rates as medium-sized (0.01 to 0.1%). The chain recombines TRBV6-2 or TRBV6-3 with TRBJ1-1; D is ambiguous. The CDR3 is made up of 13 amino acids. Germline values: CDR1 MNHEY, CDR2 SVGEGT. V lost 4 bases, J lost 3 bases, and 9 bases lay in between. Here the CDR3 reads CASSSPVDTEAFF. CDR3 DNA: TGTGCCAGCAGTTCCCCGGTCGACACTGAAGCTTTCTTT.

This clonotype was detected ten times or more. CDR3 loop: CASRELRGINEQFF. In DNA form, the CDR3 reads TGTGCCAGCAGAGAACTGCGAGGGATCAATGAGCAGTTCTTC. The J gene is TRBJ2-1, the V gene TRBV2; D possibly corresponds to TRBD2 (5 bases). Deletions cut 6 bases from V and 6 bases from J, with 15 bases between. The length of the CDR3 is 14 residues. Germline-derived CDR1 and CDR2 are SNHLY and FYNNEI.

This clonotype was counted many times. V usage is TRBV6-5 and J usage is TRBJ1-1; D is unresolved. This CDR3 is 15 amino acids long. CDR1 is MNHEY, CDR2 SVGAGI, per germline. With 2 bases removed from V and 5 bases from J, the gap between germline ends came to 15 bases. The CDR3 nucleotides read TGTGCCAGCAGTTACAGGCAGGTCTGGCGAACTGAAGCTTTCTTT. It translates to CASSYRQVWRTEAFF.

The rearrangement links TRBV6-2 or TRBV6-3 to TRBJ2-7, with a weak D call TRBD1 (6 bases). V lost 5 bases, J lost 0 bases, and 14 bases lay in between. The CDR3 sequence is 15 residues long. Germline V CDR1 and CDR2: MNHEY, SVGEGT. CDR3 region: CASSLQDRSSYEQYF. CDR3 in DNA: TGTGCCAGCAGTCTCCAGGACAGAAGCTCCTACGAGCAGTACTTC.

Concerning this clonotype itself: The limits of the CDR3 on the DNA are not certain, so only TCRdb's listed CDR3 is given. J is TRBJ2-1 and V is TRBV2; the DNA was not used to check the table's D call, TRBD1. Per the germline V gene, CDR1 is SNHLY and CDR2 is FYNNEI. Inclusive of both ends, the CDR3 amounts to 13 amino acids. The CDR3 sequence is CASSLSFGQGTAF.

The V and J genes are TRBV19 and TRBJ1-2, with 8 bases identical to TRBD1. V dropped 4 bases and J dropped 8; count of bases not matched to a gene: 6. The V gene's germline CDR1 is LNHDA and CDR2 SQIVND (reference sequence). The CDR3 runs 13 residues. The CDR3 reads CASSTDRAKGYTF. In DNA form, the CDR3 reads TGTGCCAGTAGTACGGACAGGGCAAAAGGCTACACCTTC.

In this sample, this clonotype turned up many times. The CDR3 loop is CASRLRTEASYNEQFF. CDR3 nucleotide sequence: TGTGCCAGCAGACTCCGGACAGAGGCTTCCTACAATGAGCAGTTCTTC. The V call is TRBV6-5, the J call TRBJ2-1, with TRBD1 as a possible D gene (6 bases). From germline, CDR1 is MNHEY and CDR2 SVGAGI. V was clipped by 6 bases and J by 1 base, with 16 bases between them. This CDR3 comprises 16 residues.

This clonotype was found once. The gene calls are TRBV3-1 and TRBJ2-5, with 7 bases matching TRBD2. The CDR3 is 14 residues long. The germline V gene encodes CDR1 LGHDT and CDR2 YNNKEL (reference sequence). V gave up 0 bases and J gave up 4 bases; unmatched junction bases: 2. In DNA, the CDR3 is TGTGCCAGCAGCCAAGACGGCGGGGGAGAGACCCAGTACTTC. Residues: CASSQDGGGETQYF.

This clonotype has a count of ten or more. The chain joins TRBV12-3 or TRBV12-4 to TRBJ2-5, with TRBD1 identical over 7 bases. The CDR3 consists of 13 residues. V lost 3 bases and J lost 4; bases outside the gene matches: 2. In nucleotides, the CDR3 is TGTGCCAGCAGTTTGACAGGGTCAGAGACCCAGTACTTC. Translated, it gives CASSLTGSETQYF.

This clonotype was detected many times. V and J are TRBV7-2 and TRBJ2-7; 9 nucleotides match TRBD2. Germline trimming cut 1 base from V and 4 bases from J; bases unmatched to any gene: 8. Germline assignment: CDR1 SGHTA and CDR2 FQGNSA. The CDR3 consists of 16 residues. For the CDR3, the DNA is TGTGCCAGCAGCTTAGAGGAGGGCGGGGGGGCTTACGAGCAGTACTTC. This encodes CASSLEEGGGAYEQYF.

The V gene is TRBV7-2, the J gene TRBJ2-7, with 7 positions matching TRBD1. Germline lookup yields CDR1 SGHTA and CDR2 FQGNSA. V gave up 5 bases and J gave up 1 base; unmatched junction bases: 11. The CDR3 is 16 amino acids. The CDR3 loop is CASSPTRGRNSYEQYF. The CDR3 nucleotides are TGTGCCAGCAGCCCCACGAGGGGGCGGAATTCCTACGAGCAGTACTTC.

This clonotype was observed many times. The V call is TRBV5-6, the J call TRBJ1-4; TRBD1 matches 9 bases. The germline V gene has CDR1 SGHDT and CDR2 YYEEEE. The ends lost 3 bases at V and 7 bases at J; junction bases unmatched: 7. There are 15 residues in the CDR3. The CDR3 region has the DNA TGTGCCAGCAGCTCAATACAGGGGGCGAGTGAAAAACTGTTTTTT. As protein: CASSSIQGASEKLFF. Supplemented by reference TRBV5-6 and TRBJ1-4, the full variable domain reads DAGVTQSPTHLIKTRGQQVTLRCSPKSGHDTVSWYQQALGQGPQFIFQYYEEEERQRGNFPDRFSGHQFPNYSSELNVNALLLGDSALYLCASSSIQGASEKLFFGSGTQLSVL.

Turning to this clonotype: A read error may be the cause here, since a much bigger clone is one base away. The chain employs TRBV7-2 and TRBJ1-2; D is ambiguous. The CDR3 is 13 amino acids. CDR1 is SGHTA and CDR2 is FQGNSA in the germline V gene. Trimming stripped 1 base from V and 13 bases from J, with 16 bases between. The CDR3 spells CASSLESSRPFTF. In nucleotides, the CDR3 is TGTGCCAGCAGCTTAGAGAGCAGCCGTCCGTTCACCTTC.

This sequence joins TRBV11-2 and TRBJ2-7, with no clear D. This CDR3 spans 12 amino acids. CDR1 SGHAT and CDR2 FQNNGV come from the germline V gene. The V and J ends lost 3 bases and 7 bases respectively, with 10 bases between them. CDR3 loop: CASSFDRREQYF. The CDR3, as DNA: TGTGCCAGCAGCTTTGATCGTCGGGAGCAGTACTTC.

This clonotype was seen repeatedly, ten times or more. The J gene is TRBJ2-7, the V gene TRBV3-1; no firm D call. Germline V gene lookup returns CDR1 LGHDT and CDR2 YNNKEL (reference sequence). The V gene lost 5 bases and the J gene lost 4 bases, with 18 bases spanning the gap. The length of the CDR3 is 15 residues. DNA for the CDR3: TGTGCCAGCAGCTCCTCGCGGTTTATTCGGTACGAGCAGTACTTC. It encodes CASSSSRFIRYEQYF.

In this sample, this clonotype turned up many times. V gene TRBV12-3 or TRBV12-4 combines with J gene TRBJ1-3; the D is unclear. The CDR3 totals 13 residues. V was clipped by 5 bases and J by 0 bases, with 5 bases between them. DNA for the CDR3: TGTGCCAGCAGTCCCAGCTCTGGAAACACCATATATTTT. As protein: CASSPSSGNTIYF.

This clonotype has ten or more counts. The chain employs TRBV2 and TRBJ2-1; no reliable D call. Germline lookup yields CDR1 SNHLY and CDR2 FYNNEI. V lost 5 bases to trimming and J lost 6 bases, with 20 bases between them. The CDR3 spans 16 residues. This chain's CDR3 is CASSPFEGMFSNEQFF. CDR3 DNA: TGTGCCAGCAGTCCCTTTGAAGGAATGTTTAGCAATGAGCAGTTCTTC.

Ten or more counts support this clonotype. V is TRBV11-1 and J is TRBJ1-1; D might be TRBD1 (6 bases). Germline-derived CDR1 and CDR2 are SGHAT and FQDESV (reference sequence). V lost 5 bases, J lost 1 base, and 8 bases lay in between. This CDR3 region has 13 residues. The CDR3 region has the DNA TGTGCCAGCAGCCGGACAGAGAACACTGAAGCTTTCTTT. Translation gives CASSRTENTEAFF.

The CDR3 is CASSVLAGTGELFF. CDR3 DNA: TGTGCCAGCTCGGTTCTTGCCGGAACCGGGGAGCTGTTTTTT. The rearrangement uses TRBV7-9 and TRBJ2-2, with no clear D. The V gene lost 8 bases and the J gene lost 5 bases, with 15 bases spanning the gap. The CDR3 is made up of 14 amino acids. The germline CDR1 and CDR2 sequences are SEHNR and FQNEAQ (reference sequence).

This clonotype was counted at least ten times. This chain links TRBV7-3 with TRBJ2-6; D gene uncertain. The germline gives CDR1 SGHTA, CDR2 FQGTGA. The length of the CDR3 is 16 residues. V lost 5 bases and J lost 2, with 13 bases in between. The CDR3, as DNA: TGTGCCAGCAGCCCAAAGGGCCTCACTGGGGCCAACGTCCTGACTTTC. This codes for CASSPKGLTGANVLTF.

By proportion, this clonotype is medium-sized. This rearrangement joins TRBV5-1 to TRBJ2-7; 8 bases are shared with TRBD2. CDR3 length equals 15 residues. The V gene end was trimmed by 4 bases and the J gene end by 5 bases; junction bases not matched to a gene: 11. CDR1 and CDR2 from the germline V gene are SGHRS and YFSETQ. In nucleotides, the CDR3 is TGCGCCAGCAGCGCGTCCGGGACTAGATTCGACGAGCAGTACTTC. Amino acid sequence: CASSASGTRFDEQYF.